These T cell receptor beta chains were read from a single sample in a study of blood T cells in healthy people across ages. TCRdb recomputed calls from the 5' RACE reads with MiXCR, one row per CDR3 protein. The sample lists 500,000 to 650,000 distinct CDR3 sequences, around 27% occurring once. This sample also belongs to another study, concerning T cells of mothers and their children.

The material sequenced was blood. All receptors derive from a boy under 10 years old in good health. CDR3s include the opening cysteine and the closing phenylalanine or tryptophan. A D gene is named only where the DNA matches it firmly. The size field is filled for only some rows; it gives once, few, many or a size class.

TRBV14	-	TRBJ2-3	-	CASSQDRHPGDTQYF	TGTGCCAGCAGCCAAGACAGACACCCTGGGGATACGCAGTATTTT
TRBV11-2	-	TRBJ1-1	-	CASSFQVSEAFF	TGTGCCAGCAGCTTTCAAGTTTCTGAAGCTTTCTTT
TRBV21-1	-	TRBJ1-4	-	CASHFPSRGGWNEKLFF	TGTGCCAGCCACTTCCCCTCGAGGGGAGGGTGGAATGAAAAACTGTTTTTT
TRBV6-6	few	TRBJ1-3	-	CASIIGSGNTIYF	TGTGCCAGCATCATAGGGTCTGGAAACACCATATATTTT
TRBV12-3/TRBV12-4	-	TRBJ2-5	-	CASSLASSETQYF	TGTGCCAGCAGTTTAGCGTCCTCGGAGACCCAGTACTTC
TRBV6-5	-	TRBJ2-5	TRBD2	CASSYSHGRAGETQYF	TGTGCCAGCAGTTACTCCCACGGGAGGGCCGGCGAGACCCAGTACTTC
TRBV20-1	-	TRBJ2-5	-	CSARDLNSQETQYF	TGCAGTGCTAGAGATCTCAACAGCCAAGAGACCCAGTACTTC
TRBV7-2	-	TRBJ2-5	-	CASRFRGGFQETQYF	TGTGCCAGCAGATTTAGAGGGGGTTTCCAAGAGACCCAGTACTTC
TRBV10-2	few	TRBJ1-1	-	CASSEAGTEAFF	TGCGCCAGCAGTGAGGCCGGCACTGAAGCTTTCTTT
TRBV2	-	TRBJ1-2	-	CARRPPTVGSGYTF	TGTGCCAGGAGGCCCCCGACAGTTGGGAGTGGCTACACCTTC
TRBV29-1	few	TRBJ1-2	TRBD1	CSVKPGGIGYGYTF	TGCAGCGTGAAACCAGGGGGCATCGGCTATGGCTACACCTTC
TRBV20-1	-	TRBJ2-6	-	CSARRPSGANVLTF	TGCAGTGCTAGACGCCCCTCTGGGGCCAACGTCCTGACTTTC
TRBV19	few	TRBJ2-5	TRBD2	CASSRDADASGGTQYF	TGTGCCAGTAGCCGAGACGCCGATGCTAGCGGGGGGACCCAGTACTTC
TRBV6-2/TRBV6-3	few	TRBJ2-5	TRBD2	CASSYIIAGGPEETQYF	TGTGCCAGCAGTTACATCATAGCGGGAGGGCCAGAAGAGACCCAGTACTTC
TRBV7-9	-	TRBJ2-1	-	CASSPLGDNERFF	TGTGCCAGCAGCCCGCTAGGAGACAATGAGCGGTTCTTC
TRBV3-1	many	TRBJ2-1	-	CASSLNYNEQFF	TGTGCCAGCAGTCTAAACTACAATGAGCAGTTCTTC
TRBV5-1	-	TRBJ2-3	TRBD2	CASSTVAGGPDTQYF	TGCGCCAGCAGCACCGTAGCGGGAGGCCCAGATACGCAGTATTTT
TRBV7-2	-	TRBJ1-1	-	CASSLAQGLNTEAFF	TGTGCCAGCAGCTTAGCGCAGGGGTTGAACACTGAAGCTTTCTTT
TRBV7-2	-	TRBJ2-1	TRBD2	CASSLAAGGIYNEQFF	TGTGCCAGCAGCTTAGCCGCGGGAGGGATCTACAATGAGCAGTTCTTC
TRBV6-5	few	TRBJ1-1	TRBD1	CASSYSSGQGRNEAFF	TGTGCCAGCAGTTACTCCTCGGGACAGGGGAGGAATGAAGCTTTCTTT
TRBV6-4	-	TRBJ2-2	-	CASSRAPSGGDTGELFF	TGTGCCAGCAGTCGAGCTCCCTCAGGGGGGGACACCGGGGAGCTGTTTTTT
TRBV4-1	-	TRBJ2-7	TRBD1	CASSLGDRTTYEQYF	TGCGCCAGCAGCCTCGGGGACAGAACTACCTACGAGCAGTACTTC
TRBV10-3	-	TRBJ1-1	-	CAIRKTVGNTEAFF	TGTGCCATCAGGAAGACAGTGGGGAACACTGAAGCTTTCTTT
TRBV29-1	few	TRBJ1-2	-	CSVNRDRYGYTF	TGCAGCGTAAACAGGGACCGCTATGGCTACACCTTC
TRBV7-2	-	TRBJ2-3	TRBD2	CASSLQAGGTTDTQYF	TGTGCCAGCAGCTTACAGGCGGGGGGTACCACAGATACGCAGTATTTT
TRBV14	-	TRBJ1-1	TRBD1	CASSPRPGQGVNTEAFF	TGTGCCAGCAGCCCTCGCCCGGGACAGGGTGTTAACACTGAAGCTTTCTTT
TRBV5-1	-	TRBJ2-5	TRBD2	CAGSRTSGGQETQYF	TGCGCCGGCAGCAGGACTAGCGGGGGCCAAGAGACCCAGTACTTC
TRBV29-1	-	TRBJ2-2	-	CSATDPTGELFF	TGCAGCGCCACAGACCCTACCGGGGAGCTGTTTTTT
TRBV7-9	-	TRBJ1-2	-	CASSPKGSFYYGYTF	TGTGCCAGCAGCCCCAAAGGCAGTTTCTACTATGGCTACACCTTC
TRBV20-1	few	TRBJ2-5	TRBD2	CSARTSGFNQETQYF	TGCAGTGCGAGGACTAGCGGGTTTAACCAAGAGACCCAGTACTTC
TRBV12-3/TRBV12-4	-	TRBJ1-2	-	CASSPRVYYGYTF	TGTGCCAGCAGTCCTAGGGTATACTATGGCTACACCTTC
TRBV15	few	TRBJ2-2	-	CATSRVFRTTGELFF	TGTGCCACCAGCAGAGTATTCAGGACCACCGGGGAGCTGTTTTTT
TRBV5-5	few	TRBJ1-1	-	CASSLGPGGKTEAFF	TGTGCCAGCAGCTTGGGGCCTGGGGGAAAAACTGAAGCTTTCTTT
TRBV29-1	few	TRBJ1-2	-	CSVEGLDRIYGYTF	TGCAGCGTTGAAGGCCTTGACAGGATATATGGCTACACCTTC
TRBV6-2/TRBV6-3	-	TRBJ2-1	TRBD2	CASSYPAGGAYNEQFF	TGTGCCAGCAGTTACCCAGCGGGAGGAGCCTACAATGAGCAGTTCTTC
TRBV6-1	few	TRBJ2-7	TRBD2	CASSGQTSGSSEQYF	TGTGCCAGCAGTGGTCAGACTAGCGGGAGCTCCGAGCAGTACTTC
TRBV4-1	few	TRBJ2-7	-	CASSQAVGYEQYF	TGCGCCAGCAGCCAAGCTGTGGGTTACGAGCAGTACTTC
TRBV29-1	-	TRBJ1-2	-	CSVERQGTSNTF	TGCAGCGTTGAGAGGCAGGGGACCTCGAACACCTTC
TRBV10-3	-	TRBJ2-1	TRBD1	CAIEDREETSSYNEQFF	TGTGCCATTGAGGACAGGGAAGAAACTAGCTCCTACAATGAGCAGTTCTTC
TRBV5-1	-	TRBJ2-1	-	CASSRDNGNEQFF	TGCGCCAGCTCCCGGGACAACGGCAATGAGCAGTTCTTC
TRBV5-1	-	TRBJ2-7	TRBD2	CASSLGRGTSGYEQYF	TGCGCCAGCAGCTTGGGAAGGGGGACTAGCGGCTACGAGCAGTACTTC
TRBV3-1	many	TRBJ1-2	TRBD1	CASSRSGQGIYGYTF	TGTGCCAGCAGCCGATCTGGACAGGGTATCTATGGCTACACCTTC
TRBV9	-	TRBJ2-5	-	CASSVSGNQETQYF	TGTGCCAGCAGCGTGTCAGGGAACCAAGAGACCCAGTACTTC
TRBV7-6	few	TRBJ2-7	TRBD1	CASSSGQGRNEQYF	TGTGCCAGCAGCTCAGGACAGGGTCGGAACGAGCAGTACTTC
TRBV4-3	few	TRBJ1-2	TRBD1	CASSQDLDRVDGCTF	TGCGCCAGCAGCCAAGATCTGGACAGGGTTGATGGCTGCACCTTC
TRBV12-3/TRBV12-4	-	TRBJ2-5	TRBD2	CASSLDPLAGGETQYF	TGTGCCAGCAGCCTAGATCCACTAGCGGGAGGAGAGACCCAGTACTTC
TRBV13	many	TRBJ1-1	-	CASSFGQNTEAFF	TGTGCCAGCAGCTTCGGACAGAACACTGAAGCTTTCTTT
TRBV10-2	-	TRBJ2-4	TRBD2	CASSEGGTTRIAKNIQYF	TGCGCCAGCAGTGAGGGCGGGACTACGAGAATAGCCAAAAACATTCAGTACTTC
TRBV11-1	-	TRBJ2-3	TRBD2	CASSFRAGGADTQYF	TGTGCCAGCAGCTTCCGAGCGGGGGGAGCAGATACGCAGTATTTT
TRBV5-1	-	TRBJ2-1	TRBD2	CASSAILAGDHNEQFF	TGCGCCAGCAGCGCCATACTAGCGGGAGACCACAATGAGCAGTTCTTC
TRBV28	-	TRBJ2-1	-	CASGQNYNEQFF	TGTGCCAGCGGGCAAAACTACAATGAGCAGTTCTTC
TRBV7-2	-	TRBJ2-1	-	CASSLGQFNEQFF	TGTGCCAGCAGCTTAGGGCAGTTCAATGAGCAGTTCTTC
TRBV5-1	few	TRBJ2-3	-	CASSLVFTAKVTDTQYF	TGCGCCAGCAGCTTGGTTTTTACCGCAAAGGTCACAGATACGCAGTATTTT
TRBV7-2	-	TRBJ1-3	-	CASSSTAGLRGSGNTIYF	TGTGCCAGCAGCTCCACTGCCGGACTCAGGGGCTCTGGAAACACCATATATTTT
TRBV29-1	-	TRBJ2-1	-	CSVDPKQGANEQFF	TGCAGCGTTGATCCAAAACAAGGGGCAAATGAGCAGTTCTTC
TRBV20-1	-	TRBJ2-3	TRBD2	CSAFDGLAGDTQYF	TGCAGTGCTTTCGACGGACTAGCGGGGGATACGCAGTATTTT
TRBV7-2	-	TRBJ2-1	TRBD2	CASSLPLAGLYNEQFF	TGTGCCAGCAGCCTTCCACTAGCGGGGCTTTACAATGAGCAGTTCTTC
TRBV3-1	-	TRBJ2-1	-	CASSQEGLNYNEQFF	TGTGCCAGCAGCCAAGAAGGGCTGAACTACAATGAGCAGTTCTTC
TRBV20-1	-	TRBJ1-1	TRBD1	CSVGTQGDTEAFF	TGCAGTGTAGGGACGCAGGGGGACACTGAAGCTTTCTTT